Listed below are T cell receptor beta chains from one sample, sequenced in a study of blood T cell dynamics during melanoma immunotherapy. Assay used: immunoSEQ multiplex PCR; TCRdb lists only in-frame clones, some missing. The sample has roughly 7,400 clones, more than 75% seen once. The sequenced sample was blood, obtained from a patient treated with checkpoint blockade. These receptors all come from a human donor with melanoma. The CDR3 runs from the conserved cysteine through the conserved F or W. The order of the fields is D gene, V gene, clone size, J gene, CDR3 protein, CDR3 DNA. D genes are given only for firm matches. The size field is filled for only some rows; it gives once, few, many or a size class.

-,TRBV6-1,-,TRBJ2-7,CAIGTYNHEQYF,TGTGCCATCGGGACGTACAACCACGAGCAGTACTTC
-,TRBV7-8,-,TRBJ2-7,CASSPPRDYEQYF,TGTGCCAGCAGCCCCCCTAGGGACTACGAGCAGTACTTC
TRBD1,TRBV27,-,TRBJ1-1,CASSQGQWIEAFF,TGTGCCAGCAGTCAGGGACAGTGGATTGAAGCTTTCTTT
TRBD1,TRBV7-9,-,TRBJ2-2,CASSRPQGARDTGELFF,TGTGCCAGCAGCCGACCACAGGGGGCACGGGACACCGGGGAGCTGTTTTTT
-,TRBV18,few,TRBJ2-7,CASSFEDEQYF,TGTGCCAGCTCATTTGAGGACGAGCAGTACTTC
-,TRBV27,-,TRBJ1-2,CASSRQKNYGYTF,TGTGCCAGCAGTCGACAGAAAAACTATGGCTACACCTTC
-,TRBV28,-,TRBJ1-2,CASSLGQSYGYTF,TGTGCCAGCAGCCTCGGACAGTCCTATGGCTACACCTTC
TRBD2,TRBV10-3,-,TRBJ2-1,CAISESLAGRYNEQFF,TGTGCCATCAGTGAGTCCTTAGCGGGTCGCTACAATGAGCAGTTCTTC
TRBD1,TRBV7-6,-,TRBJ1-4,CASSFRDRGANEKLFF,TGTGCCAGCAGCTTCCGGGACAGGGGTGCTAATGAAAAACTGTTTTTT
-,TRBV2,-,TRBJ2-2,CASRGNFNTGELFF,TGTGCCAGCAGGGGGAATTTCAACACCGGGGAGCTGTTTTTT
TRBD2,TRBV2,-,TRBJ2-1,CASTSLAGTNEQFF,TGTGCCAGCACCTCTCTAGCGGGGACCAATGAGCAGTTCTTC
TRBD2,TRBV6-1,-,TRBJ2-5,CASSDSSGGFREQYF,TGTGCCAGCAGTGACTCTAGCGGGGGTTTTCGAGAGCAGTACTTC
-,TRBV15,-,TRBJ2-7,CATSRAGFDEQYF,TGTGCCACCAGCAGAGCGGGCTTCGACGAGCAGTACTTC
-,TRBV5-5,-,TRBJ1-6,CASSHSYRTYNSPLHF,TGTGCCAGCAGCCACTCCTACAGGACTTATAATTCACCCCTCCACTTT
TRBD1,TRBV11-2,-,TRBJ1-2,CASSIRQGTTYGYTF,TGTGCCAGCAGCATAAGACAGGGGACGACGTATGGCTACACCTTC
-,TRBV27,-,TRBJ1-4,CASGRTANEKLFF,TGTGCCAGCGGGAGGACAGCAAATGAAAAACTGTTTTTT
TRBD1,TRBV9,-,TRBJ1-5,CASSATGVNQPQHF,TGTGCCAGCAGCGCTACAGGGGTCAATCAGCCCCAGCATTTT
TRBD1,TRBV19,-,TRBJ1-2,CASSRTRTGAGGSYTF,TGTGCCAGTAGCCGGACCCGGACAGGCGCGGGAGGTAGCTACACCTTC
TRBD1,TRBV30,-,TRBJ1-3,CAWSHRGNTIYF,TGTGCCTGGAGTCACAGGGGCAACACCATATATTTT
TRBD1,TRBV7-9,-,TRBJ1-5,CASSFGTGVNQPQHF,TGTGCCAGCAGCTTTGGGACAGGGGTGAATCAGCCCCAGCATTTT
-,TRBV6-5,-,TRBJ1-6,CASSYREGTPLHF,TGTGCCAGCAGTTACAGGGAGGGGACACCCCTCCACTTT
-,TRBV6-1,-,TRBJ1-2,CASSTYKQGNYGYTF,TGTGCCAGCAGTACCTATAAACAGGGAAACTATGGCTACACCTTC
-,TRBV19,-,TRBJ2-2,CASSTLQGGTGELFF,TGTGCCAGTAGTACTCTACAGGGAGGGACCGGGGAGCTGTTTTTT
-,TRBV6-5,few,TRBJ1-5,CASSQQGFSNQPQHF,TGTGCCAGCAGCCAACAGGGTTTTAGCAATCAGCCCCAGCATTTT
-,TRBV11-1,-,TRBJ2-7,CASSRNRVHEQYF,TGTGCCAGCAGTCGCAACAGGGTCCACGAGCAGTACTTC
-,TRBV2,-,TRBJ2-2,CAGGRSGELFF,TGTGCCGGCGGCAGGTCCGGGGAGCTGTTTTTT
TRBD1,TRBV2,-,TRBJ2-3,CASSTDFGTDTSSTDTQYF,TGTGCCAGCAGTACTGATTTCGGGACAGATACCTCTAGCACAGATACGCAGTATTTT
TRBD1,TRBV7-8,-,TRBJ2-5,CASSLAPTGGYQETQYF,TGTGCCAGCAGCTTAGCTCCGACAGGGGGGTACCAAGAGACCCAGTACTTC
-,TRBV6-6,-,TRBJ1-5,CATRDVSNQPQHF,TGTGCCACTAGGGACGTCAGCAATCAGCCCCAGCATTTT
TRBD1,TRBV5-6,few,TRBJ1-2,CASSPGQGKYGYTF,TGTGCCAGCAGCCCGGGACAGGGGAAATATGGCTACACCTTC
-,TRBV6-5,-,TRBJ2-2,CASDPSGTGELFF,TGTGCCAGCGATCCGAGCGGGACCGGGGAGCTGTTTTTT
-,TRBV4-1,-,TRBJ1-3,CASSQESGLTGNTIYF,TGCGCCAGCAGCCAAGAATCAGGCCTAACTGGAAACACCATATATTTT
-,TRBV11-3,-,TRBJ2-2,CASSLDSRGTGELFF,TGTGCCAGCAGCTTAGATAGTCGGGGTACCGGGGAGCTGTTTTTT
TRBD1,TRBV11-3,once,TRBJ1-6,CASSLGPRGGSYNSPLHF,TGTGCCAGCAGCTTAGGGCCCAGGGGGGGCTCCTATAATTCACCCCTCCACTTT
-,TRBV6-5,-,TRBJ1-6,CASSYRDSPLHF,TGTGCCAGCAGTTACAGGGATTCACCCCTCCACTTT
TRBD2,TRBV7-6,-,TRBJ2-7,CASSLGASGGGEQYF,TGTGCCAGCAGCTTAGGCGCTAGCGGGGGAGGCGAGCAGTACTTC
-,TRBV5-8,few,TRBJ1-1,CASSLGTYTEAFF,TGTGCCAGCAGCTTGGGCACGTACACTGAAGCTTTCTTT
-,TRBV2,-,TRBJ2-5,CASHQSTANQETQYF,TGTGCCAGCCACCAATCAACAGCGAACCAAGAGACCCAGTACTTC
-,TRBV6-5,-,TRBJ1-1,CASSEGAESEAFF,TGTGCCAGCAGTGAAGGGGCAGAGAGTGAAGCTTTCTTT